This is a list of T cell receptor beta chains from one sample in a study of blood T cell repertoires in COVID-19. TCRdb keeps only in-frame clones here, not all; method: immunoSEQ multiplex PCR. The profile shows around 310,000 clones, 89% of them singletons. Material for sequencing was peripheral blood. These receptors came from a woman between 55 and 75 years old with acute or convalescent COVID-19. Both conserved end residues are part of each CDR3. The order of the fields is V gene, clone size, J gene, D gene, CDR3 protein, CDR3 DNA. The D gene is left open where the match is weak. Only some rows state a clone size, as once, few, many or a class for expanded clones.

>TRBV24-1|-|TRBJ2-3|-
CATSGQQVWYF
TGTGCCACCAGTGGTCAACAGGTATGGTATTTT
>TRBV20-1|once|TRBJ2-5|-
CSASYEGRETQYF
TGCAGTGCTAGTTACGAGGGTCGAGAGACCCAGTACTTC
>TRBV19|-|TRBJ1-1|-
CASSITLGGTEAFF
TGTGCCAGTAGTATAACGCTAGGGGGTACTGAAGCTTTCTTT
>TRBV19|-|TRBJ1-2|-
CASSIGYATAGFYTF
TGTGCCAGTAGTATAGGTTACGCCACCGCGGGCTTCTACACCTTC
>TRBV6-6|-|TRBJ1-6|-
CASSPSQYSSYNSPLHF
TGTGCCAGCAGTCCATCTCAGTATTCCTCCTATAATTCACCCCTCCACTTT
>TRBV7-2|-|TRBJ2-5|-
CASSLDRGSAETQYF
TGTGCCAGCAGCTTAGATCGGGGGTCAGCGGAGACCCAGTACTTC
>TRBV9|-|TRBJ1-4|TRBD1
CASSVDPGQLPGNEKLFF
TGTGCCAGCAGCGTAGATCCGGGACAGCTACCGGGTAATGAAAAACTGTTTTTT
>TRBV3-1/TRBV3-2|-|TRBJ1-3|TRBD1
CASSQSMAGGYSGNTIYF
TGTGCCAGCAGCCAATCTATGGCAGGGGGATACTCTGGAAACACCATATATTTT
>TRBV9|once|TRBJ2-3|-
CASTHSTDTQYF
TGTGCCAGCACACACAGCACAGATACGCAGTATTTT
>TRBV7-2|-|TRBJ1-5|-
CASSQDRFNQPQHF
TGTGCCAGCAGCCAGGACAGATTCAATCAGCCCCAGCATTTT